This T cell receptor beta chain was retrieved from a study of sequential checkpoint blockade in melanoma. Described treatment: randomized to nivolumab then ipilimumab (arm A) or the reverse (arm B). Patients had received no earlier DNA-damaging chemotherapy. The V end lost 8 bases, the J end lost 6 bases, and 14 bases lay between the germline ends. This CDR3 has 13 residues. CDR1 and CDR2 from the germline V gene are MDHEN and SYDVKM. Study results and limitations: Tumor T-cell fraction and clonality correlated with PD-L1 and CD8+ counts.

This clone has just a few counts. Its specificity is unknown. Data came from immunoSEQ multiplex PCR; TCRdb stores just in-frame clones and leaves some out. Of about 5,000 clones detected, around 17% appear once; the ten largest clones hold 8.6%. This TCR came from a human donor with melanoma. The rearrangement uses TRBV28 and TRBJ1-5; D is perhaps TRBD1 (6 bases). The material sequenced was tumor tissue (inferred from file names), taken from a patient given nivolumab and ipilimumab in sequence. The CDR3 here is CASGGARGQPQHF. The CDR3 coding sequence is TGTGCCAGCGGGGGGGCTCGGGGTCAGCCCCAGCATTTT.